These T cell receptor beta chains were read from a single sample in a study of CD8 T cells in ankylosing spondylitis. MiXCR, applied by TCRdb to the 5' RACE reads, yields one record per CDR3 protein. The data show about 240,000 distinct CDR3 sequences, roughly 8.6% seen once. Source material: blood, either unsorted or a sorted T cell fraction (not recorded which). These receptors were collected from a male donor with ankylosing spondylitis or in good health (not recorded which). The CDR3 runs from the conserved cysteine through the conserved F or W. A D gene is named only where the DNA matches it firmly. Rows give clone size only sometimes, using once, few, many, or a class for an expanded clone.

CDR3aa: CAWSTDPRYNSPLHF; CDR3nt: TGTGCCTGGAGTACAGACCCCCGATATAATTCACCCCTCCACTTT; j_gene: TRBJ1-6; v_gene: TRBV30; abundance: .; d_gene: .
CDR3aa: CSVASQGGADTQYF; CDR3nt: TGCAGCGTTGCGAGTCAGGGAGGGGCAGATACGCAGTATTTT; j_gene: TRBJ2-3; v_gene: TRBV29-1; abundance: many; d_gene: TRBD2
CDR3aa: CAFLPREPPYEQYF; CDR3nt: TGTGCCTTCCTTCCGAGGGAGCCACCCTACGAGCAGTACTTC; j_gene: TRBJ2-7; v_gene: TRBV30; abundance: .; d_gene: .
CDR3aa: CSALRGLSYEQYF; CDR3nt: TGCAGTGCCTTACGGGGGTTATCCTACGAGCAGTACTTC; j_gene: TRBJ2-7; v_gene: TRBV20-1; abundance: few; d_gene: .
CDR3aa: CASSRWGSGRVNYNEQFF; CDR3nt: TGTGCCAGCAGCCGATGGGGTAGCGGGAGGGTGAACTACAATGAGCAGTTCTTC; j_gene: TRBJ2-1; v_gene: TRBV5-6; abundance: many; d_gene: TRBD2
CDR3aa: CASSQERGLAGTEAFF; CDR3nt: TGCGCCAGCAGCCAAGAAAGAGGACTGGCGGGCACTGAAGCTTTCTTT; j_gene: TRBJ1-1; v_gene: TRBV4-1; abundance: many; d_gene: .
CDR3aa: CASSPRLAGADTQYF; CDR3nt: TGTGCCAGCAGCCCGCGACTAGCGGGAGCAGATACGCAGTATTTT; j_gene: TRBJ2-3; v_gene: TRBV3-1; abundance: many; d_gene: TRBD2
CDR3aa: CASSYQGTQVNYGYTF; CDR3nt: TGTGCCAGCAGTTACCAGGGGACGCAGGTGAACTATGGCTACACCTTC; j_gene: TRBJ1-2; v_gene: TRBV6-2/TRBV6-3; abundance: many; d_gene: .
CDR3aa: CASSRLAGVINEQFF; CDR3nt: TGTGCCAGCAGCCGTCTAGCGGGAGTAATCAATGAGCAGTTCTTC; j_gene: TRBJ2-1; v_gene: TRBV12-3/TRBV12-4; abundance: many; d_gene: TRBD2
CDR3aa: CASSYSGQGVDEQFF; CDR3nt: TGTGCCAGCAGTTACTCGGGTCAGGGGGTGGATGAGCAGTTCTTC; j_gene: TRBJ2-1; v_gene: TRBV6-5; abundance: many; d_gene: TRBD1
CDR3aa: CASSYPRGPNTEAFF; CDR3nt: TGTGCCAGCAGTTACCCCAGGGGACCGAACACTGAAGCTTTCTTT; j_gene: TRBJ1-1; v_gene: TRBV6-2/TRBV6-3; abundance: many; d_gene: .
CDR3aa: CASSLGWDRRSPLHF; CDR3nt: TGTGCCAGCAGCTTAGGGTGGGACAGAAGATCACCCCTCCACTTT; j_gene: TRBJ1-6; v_gene: TRBV7-2; abundance: many; d_gene: TRBD1
CDR3aa: CASSFQGGTEAFF; CDR3nt: TGTGCCAGCAGCTTCCAGGGTGGCACTGAAGCTTTCTTT; j_gene: TRBJ1-1; v_gene: TRBV7-2; abundance: .; d_gene: .
CDR3aa: CASSERPSGGRTDTQYF; CDR3nt: TGTGCCAGCAGTGAAAGGCCCAGCGGGGGCCGCACAGATACGCAGTATTTT; j_gene: TRBJ2-3; v_gene: TRBV6-1; abundance: few; d_gene: TRBD2
CDR3aa: CSATGLAVPVGETQYF; CDR3nt: TGCAGTGCCACAGGACTAGCGGTCCCGGTAGGAGAGACCCAGTACTTC; j_gene: TRBJ2-5; v_gene: TRBV20-1; abundance: many; d_gene: TRBD2
CDR3aa: CASSLNPLGETQYF; CDR3nt: TGTGCCAGCAGCTTAAACCCACTCGGGGAGACCCAGTACTTC; j_gene: TRBJ2-5; v_gene: TRBV7-8; abundance: .; d_gene: .